These 6 T cell receptor beta chains originate from one sample sequenced in a study of T cell responses to AZD1222 COVID-19 vaccine. Profiling relied on immunoSEQ multiplex PCR, and the TCRdb table lists in-frame clones only, not all of them. The sample yields roughly 81,000 clones, 80% to 90% seen once. Sequenced here: peripheral blood, sampled on day 0 of AZD1222 vaccination. The receptor source for this set is an adult in good health.

This chain connects TRBV4-1 to TRBJ2-7, with 9 bases identical to TRBD2. CDR3 length equals 18 residues. Germline V gives CDR1 MGHRA, CDR2 YSYEKL. J lost 2 bases, V lost 0 bases, and 11 bases had no gene match. CDR3 coding DNA: TGCGCCAGCAGCCAAGATACCCCCGAGGTAGCGGGAGCCTACGAGCAGTACTTC. It specifies CASSQDTPEVAGAYEQYF.

The chain carries TRBV30 and TRBJ1-4; 7 positions agree with TRBD1. Per germline, CDR1 GTSNPN and CDR2 SVGIG (reference sequence). The CDR3 runs 16 residues. Unmatched junction bases numbered 5, after V lost 1 base and J lost 0 bases. The CDR3 nucleotides are TGTGCCTGGAGTGAACGGCAGGGGGCAACTAATGAAAAACTGTTTTTT. Protein product: CAWSERQGATNEKLFF.

V usage is TRBV16 and J usage is TRBJ2-1; 7 bases match TRBD2. Germline CDR1 and CDR2: KGHSY and FQNENV. The V and J ends lost 5 bases and 6 bases, in that order; junction bases with no gene match: 10. This CDR3 contains 15 residues. CDR3 residues: CASSERASGTNEQFF. DNA of the CDR3: TGTGCCAGCAGCGAGCGGGCTAGCGGCACCAATGAGCAGTTCTTC.

V and J are TRBV7-9 and TRBJ2-7; tentative D call: TRBD2 (5 bases). The CDR3 runs 14 residues. V lost 5 bases and J 1 base, leaving 12 bases between the germline ends. The germline V gene has CDR1 SEHNR and CDR2 FQNEAQ (reference sequence). The CDR3 region has the DNA TGTGCCAGCAGCCCCAGCGGTCGGTCCTACGAGCAGTACTTC. This encodes CASSPSGRSYEQYF.

This chain joins TRBV18 and TRBJ2-5; D gene uncertain. Deletions cut 0 bases from V and 3 bases from J, with 11 bases between. This CDR3 is built from 15 residues. CDR1 and CDR2 (germline): KGHSH, LQKENI. The CDR3 reads CASSPPSVQKETQYF. The CDR3 DNA sequence: TGTGCCAGCTCACCACCGTCGGTTCAGAAAGAGACCCAGTACTTC.

The V gene is TRBV12-5, the J gene TRBJ2-7, with D perhaps matching TRBD2 (6 bases). V was shortened by 1 base and J by 3 bases, with 16 bases between the two germline ends. Germline V gene lookup returns CDR1 LGHNT and CDR2 FRNRAP. The CDR3 sequence is 16 residues long. CDR3: CASGLATGTRLYEQYF. The CDR3 DNA follows: TGTGCTAGTGGTTTGGCTACCGGGACTCGTCTCTACGAGCAGTACTTC.